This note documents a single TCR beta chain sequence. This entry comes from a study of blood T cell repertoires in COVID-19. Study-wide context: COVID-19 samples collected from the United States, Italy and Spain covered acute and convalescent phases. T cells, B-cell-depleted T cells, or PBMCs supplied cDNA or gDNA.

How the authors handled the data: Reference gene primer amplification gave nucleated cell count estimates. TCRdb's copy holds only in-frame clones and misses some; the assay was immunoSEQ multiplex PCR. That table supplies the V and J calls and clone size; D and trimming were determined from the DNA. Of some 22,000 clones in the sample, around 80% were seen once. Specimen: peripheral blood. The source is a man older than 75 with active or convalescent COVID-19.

The CDR3 here is CASSAPGLNSNEQFF. The CDR3 nucleotides read TGTGCCAGCAGCGCCCCGGGACTCAACTCCAATGAGCAGTTCTTC. The rearrangement links TRBV7-9 to TRBJ2-1, with a weak D call TRBD2 (6 bases). From germline, CDR1 is SEHNR and CDR2 FQNEAQ (reference sequence). The V end lost 5 bases, the J end lost 6 bases, and 17 bases lay between the germline ends. The CDR3 is 15 amino acids.